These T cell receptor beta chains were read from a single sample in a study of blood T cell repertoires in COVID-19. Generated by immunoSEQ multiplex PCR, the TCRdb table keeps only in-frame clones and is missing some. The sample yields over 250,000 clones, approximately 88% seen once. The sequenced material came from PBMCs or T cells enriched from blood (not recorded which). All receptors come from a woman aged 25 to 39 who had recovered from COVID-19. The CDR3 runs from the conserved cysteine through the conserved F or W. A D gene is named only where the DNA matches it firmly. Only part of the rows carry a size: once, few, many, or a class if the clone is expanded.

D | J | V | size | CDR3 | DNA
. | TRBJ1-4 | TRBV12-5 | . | CASGGRTIRKTNEKLFF | TGTGCTAGTGGGGGCAGGACTATTCGGAAAACTAATGAAAAACTGTTTTTT
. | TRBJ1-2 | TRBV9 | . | CASSVDETGDYGYTF | TGTGCCAGCAGCGTAGACGAGACAGGAGACTATGGCTACACCTTC
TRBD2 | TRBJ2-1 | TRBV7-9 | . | CASSLVVPAGATYNEQFF | TGTGCCAGCAGCTTAGTGGTTCCTGCGGGAGCAACCTACAATGAGCAGTTCTTC
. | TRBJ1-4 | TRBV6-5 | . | CASSWGSLNEKLFF | TGTGCCAGCAGTTGGGGCAGCCTTAATGAAAAACTGTTTTTT
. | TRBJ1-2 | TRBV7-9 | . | CASSAATANYGYTF | TGTGCCAGCAGCGCCGCTACAGCTAACTATGGCTACACCTTC
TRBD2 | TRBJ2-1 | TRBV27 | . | CASSLTRTSRNNEQFF | TGTGCCAGCAGTTTAACCAGGACTAGCCGTAACAATGAGCAGTTCTTC
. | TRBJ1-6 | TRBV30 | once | CAWSWGGTYNSPLHF | TGTGCCTGGAGTTGGGGTGGGACTTATAATTCACCCCTCCACTTT
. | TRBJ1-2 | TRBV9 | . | CASSGSGYTF | TGTGCCAGCAGCGGGAGCGGCTACACCTTC
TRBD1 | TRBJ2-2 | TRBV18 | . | CASSPWGQGRGSANTGELFF | TGTGCCAGCTCACCATGGGGACAGGGACGAGGCTCGGCGAACACCGGGGAGCTGTTTTTT
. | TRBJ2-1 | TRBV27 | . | CASSLLPGTSTGHEQFF | TGTGCCAGCAGTTTACTCCCCGGGACTTCAACGGGGCATGAGCAGTTCTTC
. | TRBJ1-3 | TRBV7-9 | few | CAIPLGGLSGNTIYF | TGTGCCATCCCTCTTGGGGGGTTGTCTGGAAACACCATATATTTT
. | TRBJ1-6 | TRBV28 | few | CASSLYGQGNYNSPLHF | TGTGCCAGCAGTTTATATGGACAAGGCAATTATAATTCACCCCTCCACTTT
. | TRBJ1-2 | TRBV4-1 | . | CASSQVGRTNYGYTF | TGCGCCAGCAGCCAAGTTGGGAGGACTAACTATGGCTACACCTTC
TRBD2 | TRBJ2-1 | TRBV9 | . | CASSGAGSSSYNEQFF | TGTGCCAGCAGCGGAGCGGGGTCAAGCTCCTACAATGAGCAGTTCTTC
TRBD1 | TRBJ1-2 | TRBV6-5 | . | CASTPQGADNYGYTF | TGTGCCAGCACTCCACAGGGGGCCGATAACTATGGCTACACCTTC